This TCR beta chain appears in the sequencing data of a study of esophageal squamous cell carcinoma under preoperative chemotherapy. Study-wide findings and caveats: Clonal contraction, more than amplification, hit abundant clones after paclitaxel-nedaplatin.

V was trimmed by 8 bases and J by 12 bases, leaving 29 bases between them. Per the germline V gene, CDR1 is SGHTA and CDR2 is FQGNSA. The CDR3 is 16 residues long. Time point in this sample: before preoperative PTX-NDP chemotherapy. TCRdb processed the PCR reads anew with MiXCR; each CDR3 protein has one entry. The repertoire holds roughly 32,000 distinct CDR3 sequences, under 60% seen once, with approximately 12% in the top ten. Comment on this clonotype: What it binds is not known.

This receptor was identified in a human donor with esophageal squamous cell carcinoma. The donor label of this sample is uncertain. The chain links TRBV7-2 to TRBJ2-4, with D perhaps matching TRBD1 or TRBD2 (5 bases each). Specimen collection occurred from a patient given preoperative chemotherapy. The CDR3 DNA follows: TGTGCCAGCCGCGCACCGGGGCTGAGAGCCAAAAATACTCAGTACTTC. It specifies CASRAPGLRAKNTQYF.